This T cell receptor beta chain was observed in a study of T-cell reconstitution after alpha-beta-depleted transplantation in children. With V trimmed by 6 bases and J by 10 bases, 7 bases remained unmatched. This CDR3 spans 13 amino acids. In germline, CDR1 is SGHRS, CDR2 YFSETQ. This sample's TCRbeta library carried unique molecular identifier barcodes. TCRdb re-called the PCR reads through MiXCR, storing one row per CDR3 protein. In the table there are about 500,000 distinct CDR3 sequences, about 30% of which are singletons. This sequence originates from a human donor who donated a stem cell graft to a child with aplastic anemia. The rearrangement links TRBV5-1 to TRBJ2-1, with 10 positions matching TRBD2. The sample here was PBMCs from the stem cell graft donor, taken from the stem cell graft. CDR3 sequence (DNA): TGCGCCAGCAATGCGCTAGCGGGAGTGGAGCAGTTCTTC. Translation: CASNALAGVEQFF.